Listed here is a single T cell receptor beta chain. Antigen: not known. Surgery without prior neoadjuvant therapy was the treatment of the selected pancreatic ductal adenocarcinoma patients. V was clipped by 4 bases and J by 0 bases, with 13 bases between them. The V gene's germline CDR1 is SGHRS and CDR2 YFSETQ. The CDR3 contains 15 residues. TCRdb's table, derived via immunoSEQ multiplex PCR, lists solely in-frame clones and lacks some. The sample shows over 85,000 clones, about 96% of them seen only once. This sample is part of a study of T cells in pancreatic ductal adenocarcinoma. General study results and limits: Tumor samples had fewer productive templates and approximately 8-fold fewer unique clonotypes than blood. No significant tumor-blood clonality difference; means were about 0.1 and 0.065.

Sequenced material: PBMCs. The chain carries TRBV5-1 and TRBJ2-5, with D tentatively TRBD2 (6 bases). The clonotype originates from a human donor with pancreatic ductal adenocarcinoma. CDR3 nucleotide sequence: TGCGCCAGCAGCATCGGGACTCCGTACCAAGAGACCCAGTACTTC. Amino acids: CASSIGTPYQETQYF.